These 16 T cell receptor beta chains came from one sample sequenced in a study of cytomegalovirus exposure and HLA in healthy donors. PCR used 60 Vbeta primers and 13 Jbeta primers. Some clones are missing from TCRdb's copy, which holds only in-frame ones; the method was immunoSEQ multiplex PCR. The data show roughly 130,000 clones, 70% to 75% seen once. The sample was PBMCs. Receptor source: a woman in her thirties or forties in good health and CMV-seropositive.

V gene TRBV19 combines with J gene TRBJ1-5; TRBD1 might be the D (5 bases). Trimming took 1 base from V and 5 from J, leaving 15 bases between them. The CDR3 covers 16 residues. Germline CDR1 is LNHDA and CDR2 is SQIVND (reference sequence). The CDR3 protein is CASSIVPGFGDQPQHF. CDR3 DNA: TGTGCCAGTAGTATAGTACCAGGGTTTGGGGATCAGCCCCAGCATTTT. The whole variable domain, filled in from reference TRBV19 and TRBJ1-5, reads DGGITQSPKYLFRKEGQNVTLSCEQNLNHDAMYWYRQDPGQGLRLIYYSQIVNDFQKGDIAEGYSVSREKKESFPLTVTSAQKNPTAFYLCASSIVPGFGDQPQHFGDGTRLSIL.

The rearrangement links TRBV7-9 to TRBJ1-1; D possibly corresponds to TRBD1 (5 bases). Per the germline V gene, CDR1 is SEHNR and CDR2 is FQNEAQ (reference sequence). With 4 bases removed from V and 12 bases from J, the gap between germline ends came to 9 bases. This CDR3 spans 10 amino acids. In DNA, the CDR3 is TGTGCCAGCAGCTCGCCAGGGACTTTCTTT. Protein product: CASSSPGTFF.

This chain links TRBV9 with TRBJ2-3; 9 bases agree with TRBD2. Germline-derived CDR1 and CDR2 are SGDLS and YYNGEE. After removal of 0 bases from V and 2 bases from J, the junction contained 10 bases not matched to a gene. This CDR3 spans 18 amino acids. The CDR3 loop reads CASSVGGGAVRFTDTQYF. The CDR3 DNA follows: TGTGCCAGCAGCGTAGGCGGGGGGGCTGTTAGATTCACAGATACGCAGTATTTT.

V and J are TRBV4-2 and TRBJ1-2; TRBD1 agrees at 8 bases. After removal of 4 bases from V and 3 bases from J, the junction contained 7 bases not matched to a gene. Per germline, CDR1 LGHNA and CDR2 YNFKEQ. The CDR3 is made up of 15 amino acids. The CDR3 loop is CASSPSGQGDYGYTF. Written as DNA, the CDR3 is TGTGCCAGCAGCCCAAGCGGACAGGGCGACTATGGCTACACCTTC.

The rearrangement uses TRBV5-1 and TRBJ1-1; maybe TRBD1 (6 bases). Trimming shortened V by 4 bases and J by 3 bases, and 16 bases separated the two germline ends. CDR1 and CDR2 (germline): SGHRS, YFSETQ. The CDR3 has 15 amino acids. The CDR3 DNA is TGCGCCAGCAGCCTGGGGACATCCCCTTACACTGAAGCTTTCTTT. Protein: CASSLGTSPYTEAFF.

This clone was detected many times. This rearrangement joins TRBV21-1 to TRBJ2-1; TRBD1, as called in the table, went unchecked against the DNA. TRBV21-1 is termed a pseudogene. The CDR3 has 11 residues. This chain's CDR3 is CARPDRGEQFF. The CDR3 DNA reads TGTGCCCGCCCGGACAGGGGCGAGCAGTTCTTC.

This clone was counted only a few times. The chain carries TRBV5-1 and TRBJ1-1, with a possible D match to TRBD1 (5 bases). This CDR3 has 17 residues. CDR1 SGHRS and CDR2 YFSETQ come from the germline V gene. Deletions cut 4 bases from V and 0 bases from J, with 19 bases between. CDR3 sequence: CASSGGTETLMNTEAFF. For the CDR3, the DNA is TGCGCCAGCAGCGGGGGGACGGAGACTCTTATGAACACTGAAGCTTTCTTT.

The V and J genes are TRBV5-1 and TRBJ2-3; perhaps TRBD1 as D (6 bases). Germline CDR1 reads SGHRS; CDR2 reads YFSETQ. V was trimmed by 7 bases and J by 0 bases, leaving 15 bases between them. CDR3 size: 15 residues. For the CDR3, the DNA is TGCGCCAGCTGCCAAACAGGGATTAGCACAGATACGCAGTATTTT. This gives the protein CASCQTGISTDTQYF.

The chain's CDR3 is CASSGGQGLTNEQFF. In DNA form, the CDR3 reads TGTGCCAGCAGTGGGGGACAGGGACTAACCAATGAGCAGTTCTTC. This chain links TRBV6-5 with TRBJ2-1; 9 bases agree with TRBD1. The germline V gene encodes CDR1 MNHEY and CDR2 SVGAGI. The CDR3 has 15 amino acids. J gave up 6 bases and V 5 bases, and 8 bases lay outside the gene matches.

This clone was seen a few times. The V and J genes are TRBV4-3 and TRBJ1-2, with D possibly matching TRBD1 (6 bases). Between the trimmed V and J ends, which lost 2 bases and 2 bases, there was a span of 24 bases. This CDR3 is 19 amino acids long. CDR1 and CDR2 (germline): LGHNA, YSLEER. This CDR3 is CASSQTTQRWDTRNYGYTF. The CDR3 DNA is TGCGCCAGCAGCCAAACGACCCAACGCTGGGACACTCGGAACTATGGCTACACCTTC.

This sequence joins TRBV28 and TRBJ2-7; D might be TRBD1 (8 bases). The ends were cut back, 5 bases at V and 2 bases at J, with 13 bases in the middle. The CDR3 is 14 amino acids. Germline V gene sequence: CDR1 MDHEN, CDR2 SYDVKM. CDR3: CASSQQGGTYEQYF. Here the CDR3 DNA reads TGTGCCAGCAGTCAACAGGGGGGGACCTACGAGCAGTACTTC.

J is TRBJ2-6 and V is TRBV30, with D perhaps TRBD1 (5 bases). The CDR3 is 14 residues long. V gave up 5 bases and J gave up 0 bases, with 8 bases separating them. CDR1 is GTSNPN, CDR2 SVGIG, per germline (reference sequence). CDR3 loop: CAWDRGSGANVLTF. CDR3 bases: TGTGCCTGGGATAGGGGCTCTGGGGCCAACGTCCTGACTTTC. Together with reference TRBV30 and TRBJ2-6, the CDR3 gives the full variable domain: SQTIHQWPATLVQPVGSPLSLECTVEGTSNPNLYWYRQAAGRGLQLLFYSVGIGQISSEVPQNLSASRPQDRQFILSSKKLLLSDSGFYLCAWDRGSGANVLTFGAGSRLTVL.

This clone was recorded once. This chain connects TRBV19 to TRBJ1-5, with TRBD1 matching over 10 bases. Trimming removed 6 bases from V and 7 bases from J; junction bases left unmatched: 9. The CDR3 has 15 residues. Germline loops: CDR1 LNHDA, CDR2 SQIVND (reference sequence). The CDR3 loop reads CASRATGGVSQPQHF. The CDR3 DNA reads TGTGCCAGTAGGGCGACAGGGGGCGTTTCCCAGCCCCAGCATTTT.

About this clone itself: This sample also contains other DNA sequences that code for the same CDR3. The chain carries TRBV9 and TRBJ2-7, with a tentative D call TRBD2 (6 bases). The V gene lost 0 bases and the J gene lost 1 base, with 8 bases spanning the gap. This CDR3 region has 14 residues. Germline assignment: CDR1 SGDLS and CDR2 YYNGEE. The CDR3 bases are TGTGCCAGCAGCGTAGGTAGCGGTTCCTACGAGCAGTACTTC. It is translated as CASSVGSGSYEQYF.

This chain joins TRBV7-8 and TRBJ2-2; 11 nucleotides agree with TRBD2. The CDR3 has 21 residues. Per germline, CDR1 SGHVS and CDR2 FQNEAQ. J was trimmed by 4 bases and V by 3 bases; bases with no gene match: 19. Here the CDR3 reads CASSFLSGLLGLAGSTGELFF. The CDR3 DNA reads as TGTGCCAGCAGCTTCTTGTCGGGGCTCCTCGGACTAGCGGGTTCCACCGGGGAGCTGTTTTTT.

The gene calls are TRBV6-6 and TRBJ1-5; the D gene is possibly TRBD1 (5 bases). The CDR3 spans 13 residues. CDR1 MNHNY and CDR2 SVGAGI come from the germline V gene (reference sequence). With 6 bases removed from V and 6 bases from J, the gap between germline ends came to 12 bases. The CDR3 DNA is TGTGCCAGCAGGACCAGGGAAATTCAGCCCCAGCATTTT. Translating it yields CASRTREIQPQHF.